This section outlines one TCR beta chain sequence together with its context. This sample was taken from a study of radiotherapy plus CTLA-4 blockade in lung cancer. Some clones are missing from TCRdb's copy, which holds only in-frame ones; the method was immunoSEQ multiplex PCR. The table shows roughly 93,000 clones, with around four fifths occurring only once. In germline, CDR1 is MDHEN, CDR2 SYDVKM. Trimming removed 2 bases at V and 5 bases at J, with 14 bases between. This CDR3 comprises 15 residues. The study treated chemo-refractory metastatic non-small-cell lung cancer patients with focal radiation plus ipilimumab CTLA-4 blockade.

Sequenced here: peripheral blood, sampled from a patient treated with radiotherapy plus ipilimumab. The rearrangement uses TRBV28 and TRBJ2-3, with D perhaps matching TRBD1 (5 bases). This TCR was recovered from a human donor with non-small cell lung cancer who had a partial response to radiotherapy plus ipilimumab. The CDR3 sequence is CASSLPRLQGDTQYF. The CDR3 DNA sequence: TGTGCCAGCAGTTTACCACGACTCCAGGGAGATACGCAGTATTTT.